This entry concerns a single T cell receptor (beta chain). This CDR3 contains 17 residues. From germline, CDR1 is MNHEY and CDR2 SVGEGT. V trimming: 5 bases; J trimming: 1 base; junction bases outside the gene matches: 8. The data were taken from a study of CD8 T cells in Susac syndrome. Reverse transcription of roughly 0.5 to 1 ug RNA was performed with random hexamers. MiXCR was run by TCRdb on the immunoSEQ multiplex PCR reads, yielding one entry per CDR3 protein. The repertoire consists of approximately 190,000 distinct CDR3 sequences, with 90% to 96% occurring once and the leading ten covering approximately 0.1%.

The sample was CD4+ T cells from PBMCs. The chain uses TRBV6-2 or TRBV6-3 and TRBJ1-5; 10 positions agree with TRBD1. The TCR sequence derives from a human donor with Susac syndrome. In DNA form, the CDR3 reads TGTGCCAGCAGTCCGTGGACAGGGGGTAAGAGCAATCAGCCCCAGCATTTT. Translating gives CASSPWTGGKSNQPQHF.